This is a list of T cell receptor beta chains from one sample in a study of blood T cell repertoires in COVID-19. The assay was immunoSEQ multiplex PCR, and TCRdb's table has in-frame clones only and misses some. This repertoire shows some 420,000 clones, 80% to 90% found once; its top ten account for 1.1%. Specimen: PBMCs or T cells enriched from blood (not recorded which). These receptor sequences come from a man aged 25-45 years who had recovered from COVID-19. Both conserved end residues are part of each CDR3. The order of the fields is D gene, J gene, clone size, V gene, CDR3 protein, CDR3 DNA. The D gene is left open where the match is weak. Only some rows state a clone size, as once, few, many or a class for expanded clones.

>TRBD2|TRBJ2-7|-|TRBV19
CASRTGGGYEQYF
TGTGCCAGTAGGACGGGAGGCGGGTACGAGCAGTACTTC
>TRBD2|TRBJ2-7|-|TRBV2
CASSYSGTYEQYF
TGTGCCAGCAGTTATAGCGGGACGTACGAGCAGTACTTC
>-|TRBJ1-2|-|TRBV5-1
CASSLEQGGYGYTF
TGCGCCAGCAGCTTGGAGCAGGGTGGCTATGGCTACACCTTC
>-|TRBJ2-1|-|TRBV23-1
CASSQYLAEQFF
TGCGCCAGCAGTCAATATCTAGCGGAGCAGTTCTTC
>-|TRBJ2-1|-|TRBV10-1
CASSRGKSLPNEQFF
TGCGCCAGCTCAAGAGGGAAGTCCTTACCCAATGAGCAGTTCTTC
>-|TRBJ1-5|-|TRBV6-6
CASRPRGFSNQPQHF
TGTGCCAGCAGGCCTCGGGGGTTTAGCAATCAGCCCCAGCATTTT
>TRBD1|TRBJ1-1|-|TRBV6-5
CASRANRDSEAFF
TGTGCCAGCAGGGCAAACCGGGACAGTGAAGCTTTCTTT
>TRBD2|TRBJ2-1|-|TRBV9
CASSLTTRGGLAGPSSYNEQFF
TGTGCCAGCAGCCTCACCACCAGGGGGGGACTAGCGGGACCGAGCTCCTACAATGAGCAGTTCTTC
>TRBD1|TRBJ1-1|few|TRBV7-9
CASSGTALMNTEAFF
TGTGCCAGCAGTGGGACAGCCTTGATGAACACTGAAGCTTTCTTT
>-|TRBJ2-7|-|TRBV19
CASTQTGLTGEQYF
TGTGCCAGTACGCAGACAGGCCTTACAGGCGAGCAGTACTTC
>-|TRBJ1-1|-|TRBV3-1/TRBV3-2
CASSHYTRVREAFF
TGTGCCAGCAGCCACTACACCAGGGTGAGAGAAGCTTTCTTT
>TRBD2|TRBJ2-2|-|TRBV24-1
CATSDGTKSNTGELFF
TGTGCCACCAGTGATGGGACTAAATCGAACACCGGGGAGCTGTTTTTT
>-|TRBJ2-3|-|TRBV6-5
CATGGKADTQYF
TGTGCCACCGGAGGAAAGGCAGATACGCAGTATTTT
>TRBD1|TRBJ2-6|-|TRBV5-4
CASSAGTGGAGANVLTF
TGTGCCAGCAGCGCCGGGACAGGGGGCGCTGGGGCCAACGTCCTGACTTTC
>TRBD2|TRBJ2-7|-|TRBV6-5
CASRPSGSTYEQYF
TGTGCCAGCAGACCTAGCGGCAGCACCTACGAGCAGTACTTC
>TRBD2|TRBJ2-3|-|TRBV28
CASSSSGEGTDTQYF
TGTGCCAGCAGCTCCAGCGGGGAGGGCACAGATACGCAGTATTTT
>-|TRBJ1-2|-|TRBV19
CASSKMTVATLNYGYTF
TGTGCCAGTAGTAAGATGACAGTCGCAACCCTTAACTATGGCTACACCTTC
>TRBD1|TRBJ1-3|-|TRBV5-1
CASSSTGAGNTIYF
TGCGCCAGCAGCTCGACAGGGGCCGGAAACACCATATATTTT
>-|TRBJ1-1|few|TRBV4-1
CASSQILARESEAFF
TGCGCCAGCAGCCAAATTTTAGCCAGGGAAAGTGAAGCTTTCTTT
>-|TRBJ1-1|-|TRBV10-3
CAISDPLFPNTEAFF
TGTGCCATCAGTGATCCTTTGTTTCCTAACACTGAAGCTTTCTTT
>TRBD1|TRBJ1-6|-|TRBV6-6
CASRQTGTGGLSPLHF
TGTGCCAGCAGACAAACCGGGACAGGGGGCTTGTCACCCCTCCACTTT
>TRBD1|TRBJ1-2|-|TRBV6-5
CASSYSYRGYGYTF
TGTGCCAGCAGTTACTCCTACAGGGGTTATGGCTACACCTTC
>-|TRBJ2-5|-|TRBV11-1
CASSLDSQETQYF
TGTGCCAGCAGCCTGGACAGCCAAGAGACCCAGTACTTC
>-|TRBJ2-5|-|TRBV19
CASSIFGSRETQYF
TGTGCCAGTAGTATTTTCGGGAGTCGGGAGACCCAGTACTTC